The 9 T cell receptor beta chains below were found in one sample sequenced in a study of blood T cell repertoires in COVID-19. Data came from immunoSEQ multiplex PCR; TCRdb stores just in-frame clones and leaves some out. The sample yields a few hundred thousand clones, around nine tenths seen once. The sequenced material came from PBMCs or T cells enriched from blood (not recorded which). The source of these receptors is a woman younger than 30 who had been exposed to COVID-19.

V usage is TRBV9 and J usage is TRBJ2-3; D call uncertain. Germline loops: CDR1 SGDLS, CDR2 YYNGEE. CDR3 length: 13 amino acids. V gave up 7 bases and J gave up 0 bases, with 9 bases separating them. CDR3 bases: TGTGCCAGCGTACAGCTTAGCACAGATACGCAGTATTTT. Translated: CASVQLSTDTQYF.

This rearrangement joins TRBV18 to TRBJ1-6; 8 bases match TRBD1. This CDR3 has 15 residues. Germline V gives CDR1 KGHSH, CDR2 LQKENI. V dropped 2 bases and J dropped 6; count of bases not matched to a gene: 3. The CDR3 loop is CASSPDTGGNSPLHF. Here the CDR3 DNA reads TGTGCCAGCTCACCAGATACAGGGGGTAATTCACCCCTCCACTTT.

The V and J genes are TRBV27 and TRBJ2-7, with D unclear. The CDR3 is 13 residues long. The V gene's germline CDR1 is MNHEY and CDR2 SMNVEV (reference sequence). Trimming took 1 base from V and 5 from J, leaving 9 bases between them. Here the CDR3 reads CASSLLVRDEQYF. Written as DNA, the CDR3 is TGTGCCAGCAGTTTATTGGTCCGGGACGAGCAGTACTTC.

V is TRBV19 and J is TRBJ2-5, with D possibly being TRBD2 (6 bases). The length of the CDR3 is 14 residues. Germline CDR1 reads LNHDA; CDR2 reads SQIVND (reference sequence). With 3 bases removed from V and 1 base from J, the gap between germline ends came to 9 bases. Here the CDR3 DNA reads TGTGCCAGTAGTATGGGACTCGTCCAAGAGACCCAGTACTTC. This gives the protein CASSMGLVQETQYF. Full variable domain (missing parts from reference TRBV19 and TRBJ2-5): DGGITQSPKYLFRKEGQNVTLSCEQNLNHDAMYWYRQDPGQGLRLIYYSQIVNDFQKGDIAEGYSVSREKKESFPLTVTSAQKNPTAFYLCASSMGLVQETQYFGPGTRLLVL.

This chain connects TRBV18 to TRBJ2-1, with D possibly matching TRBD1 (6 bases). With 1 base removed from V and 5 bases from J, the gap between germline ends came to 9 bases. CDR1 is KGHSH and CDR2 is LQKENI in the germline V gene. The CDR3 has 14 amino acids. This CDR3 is CASSPQQGNNEQFF. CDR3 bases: TGTGCCAGCTCACCACAGCAGGGGAACAATGAGCAGTTCTTC.

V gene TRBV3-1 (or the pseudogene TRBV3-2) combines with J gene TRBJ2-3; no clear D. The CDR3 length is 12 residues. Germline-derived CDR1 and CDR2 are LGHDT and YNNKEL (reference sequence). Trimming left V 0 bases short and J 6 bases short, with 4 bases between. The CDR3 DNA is TGTGCCAGCAGCCAAGACCCGGATACGCAGTATTTT. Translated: CASSQDPDTQYF.

The CDR3 DNA follows: TGTGCCAGTAGCCCCCAAGCTAGCGGACTCAATGAGCAGTTCTTC. Translation gives CASSPQASGLNEQFF. V is TRBV19 and J is TRBJ2-1; TRBD2 aligns across 7 bases. The CDR3 runs to 15 residues. J gave up 6 bases and V 6 bases, and 11 bases lay outside the gene matches. Looked up from germline, CDR1 is LNHDA and CDR2 is SQIVND (reference sequence). The whole variable domain, remainder taken from reference TRBV19 and TRBJ2-1, is DGGITQSPKYLFRKEGQNVTLSCEQNLNHDAMYWYRQDPGQGLRLIYYSQIVNDFQKGDIAEGYSVSREKKESFPLTVTSAQKNPTAFYLCASSPQASGLNEQFFGPGTRLTVL.

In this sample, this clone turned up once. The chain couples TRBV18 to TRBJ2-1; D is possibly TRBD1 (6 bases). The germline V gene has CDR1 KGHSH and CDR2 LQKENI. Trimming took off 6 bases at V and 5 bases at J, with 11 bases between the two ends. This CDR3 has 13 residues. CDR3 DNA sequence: TGTGCCAGCTCTCGTGGACAGAACAATGAGCAGTTCTTC. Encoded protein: CASSRGQNNEQFF.

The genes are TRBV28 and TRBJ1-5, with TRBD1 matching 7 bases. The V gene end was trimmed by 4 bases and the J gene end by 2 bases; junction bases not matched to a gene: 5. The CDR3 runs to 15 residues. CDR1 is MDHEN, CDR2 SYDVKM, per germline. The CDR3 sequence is CASSYPGTGNQPQHF. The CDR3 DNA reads TGTGCCAGCAGTTACCCCGGGACAGGCAATCAGCCCCAGCATTTT.